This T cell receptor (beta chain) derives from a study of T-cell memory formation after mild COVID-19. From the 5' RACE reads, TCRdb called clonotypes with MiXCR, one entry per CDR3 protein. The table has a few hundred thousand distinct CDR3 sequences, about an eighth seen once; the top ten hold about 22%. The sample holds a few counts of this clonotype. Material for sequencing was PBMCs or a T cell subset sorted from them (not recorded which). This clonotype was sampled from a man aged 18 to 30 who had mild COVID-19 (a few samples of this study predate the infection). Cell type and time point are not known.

The CDR3 DNA reads TGCAGCGTCGATACCGGGACCGAAATATCTGGCTACACCTTC. It encodes CSVDTGTEISGYTF. The rearrangement uses TRBV29-1 and TRBJ1-2; a possible D gene is TRBD1 (5 bases). The CDR3 spans 14 residues. Germline V gene sequence: CDR1 SQVTM, CDR2 ANQGSEA. Trimming took off 6 bases at V and 7 bases at J, with 21 bases between the two ends.